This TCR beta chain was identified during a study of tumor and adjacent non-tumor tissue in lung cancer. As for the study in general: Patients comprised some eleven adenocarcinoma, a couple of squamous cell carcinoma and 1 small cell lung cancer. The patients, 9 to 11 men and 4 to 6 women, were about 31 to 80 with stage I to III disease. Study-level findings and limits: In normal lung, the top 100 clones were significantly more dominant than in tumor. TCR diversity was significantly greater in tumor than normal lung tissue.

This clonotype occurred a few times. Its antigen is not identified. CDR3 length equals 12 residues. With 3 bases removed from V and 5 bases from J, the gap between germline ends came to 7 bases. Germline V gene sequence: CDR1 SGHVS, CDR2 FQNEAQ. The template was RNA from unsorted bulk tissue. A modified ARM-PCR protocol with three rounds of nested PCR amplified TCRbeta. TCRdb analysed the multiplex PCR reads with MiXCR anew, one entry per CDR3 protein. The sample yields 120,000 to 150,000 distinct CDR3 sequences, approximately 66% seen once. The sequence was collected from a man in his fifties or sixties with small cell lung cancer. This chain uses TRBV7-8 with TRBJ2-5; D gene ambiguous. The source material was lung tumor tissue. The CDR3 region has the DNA TGTGCCAGCAGCTTTAACCCGGAGACCCAGTACTTC. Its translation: CASSFNPETQYF.